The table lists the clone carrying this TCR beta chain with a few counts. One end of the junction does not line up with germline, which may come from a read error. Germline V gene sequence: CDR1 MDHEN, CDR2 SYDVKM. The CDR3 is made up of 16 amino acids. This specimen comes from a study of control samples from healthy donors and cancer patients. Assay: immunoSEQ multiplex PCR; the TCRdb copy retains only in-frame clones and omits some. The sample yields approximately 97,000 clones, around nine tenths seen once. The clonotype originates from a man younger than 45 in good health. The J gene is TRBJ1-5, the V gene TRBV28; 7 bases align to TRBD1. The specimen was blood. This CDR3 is CASSLNLGGGKQPQHF. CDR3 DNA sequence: TGTGCCAGCAGTTTAAATCTCGGAGGGGGCAAGCAGCCCCAGCATTTT.